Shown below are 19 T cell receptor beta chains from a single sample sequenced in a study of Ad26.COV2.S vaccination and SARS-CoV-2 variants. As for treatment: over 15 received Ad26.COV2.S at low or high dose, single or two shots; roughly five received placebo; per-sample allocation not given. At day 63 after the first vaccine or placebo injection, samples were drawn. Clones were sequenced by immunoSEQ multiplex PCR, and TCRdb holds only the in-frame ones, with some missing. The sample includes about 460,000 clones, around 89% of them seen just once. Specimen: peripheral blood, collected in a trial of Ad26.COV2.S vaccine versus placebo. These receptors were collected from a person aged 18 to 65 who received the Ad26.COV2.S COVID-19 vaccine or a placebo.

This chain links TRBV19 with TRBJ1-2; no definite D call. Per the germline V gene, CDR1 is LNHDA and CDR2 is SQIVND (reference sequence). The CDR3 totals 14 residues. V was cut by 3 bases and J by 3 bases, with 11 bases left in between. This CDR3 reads CASSITPTDYGYTF. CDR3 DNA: TGTGCCAGTAGTATCACGCCCACGGACTATGGCTACACCTTC.

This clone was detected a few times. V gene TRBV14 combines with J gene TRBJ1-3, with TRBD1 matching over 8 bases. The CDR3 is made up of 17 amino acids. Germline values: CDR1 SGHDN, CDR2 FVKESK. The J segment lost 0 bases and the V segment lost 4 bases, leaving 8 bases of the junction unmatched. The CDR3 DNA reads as TGTGCCAGCAGCCTCCAAACAGGGGGAATCTCTGGAAACACCATATATTTT. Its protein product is CASSLQTGGISGNTIYF.

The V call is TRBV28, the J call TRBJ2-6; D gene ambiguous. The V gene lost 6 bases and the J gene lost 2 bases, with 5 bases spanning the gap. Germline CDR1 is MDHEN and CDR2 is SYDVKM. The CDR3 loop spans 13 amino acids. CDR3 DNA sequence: TGTGCCAGCAGAGAAGCTGGGGCCAACGTCCTGACTTTC. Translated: CASREAGANVLTF.

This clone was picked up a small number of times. The CDR3 reads CASSYPGGPLDEQFF. Written as DNA, the CDR3 is TGTGCCAGCAGCTACCCGGGGGGACCCCTCGATGAGCAGTTCTTC. The genes are TRBV7-9 and TRBJ2-1; 7 nucleotides align to TRBD2. V shed 4 bases, J shed 8 bases, and the junction held 11 bases outside the gene matches. CDR3 size: 15 residues. Per germline, CDR1 SEHNR and CDR2 FQNEAQ (reference sequence).

CDR3 DNA sequence: TGTGCCAGCAGTCACGACGGTGTACAAAATGAAAAACTGTTTTTT. Translating it yields CASSHDGVQNEKLFF. The chain couples TRBV6-6 to TRBJ1-4; D is uncertain. Germline CDR1 is MNHNY and CDR2 is SVGAGI (reference sequence). The CDR3 totals 15 residues. The V end lost 5 bases, the J end lost 5 bases, and 15 bases lay between the germline ends.

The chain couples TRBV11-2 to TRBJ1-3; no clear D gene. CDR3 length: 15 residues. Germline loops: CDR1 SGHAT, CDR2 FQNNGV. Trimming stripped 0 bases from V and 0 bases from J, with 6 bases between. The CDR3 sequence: CASSLEAYSGNTIYF. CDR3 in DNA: TGTGCCAGCAGCTTAGAAGCATACTCTGGAAACACCATATATTTT.

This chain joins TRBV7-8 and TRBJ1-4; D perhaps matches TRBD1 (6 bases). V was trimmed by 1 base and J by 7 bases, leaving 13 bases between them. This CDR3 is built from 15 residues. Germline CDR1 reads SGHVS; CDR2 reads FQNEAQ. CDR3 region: CASSLVGGAAEKLFF. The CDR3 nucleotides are TGTGCCAGCAGCTTAGTTGGGGGGGCTGCTGAAAAACTGTTTTTT.

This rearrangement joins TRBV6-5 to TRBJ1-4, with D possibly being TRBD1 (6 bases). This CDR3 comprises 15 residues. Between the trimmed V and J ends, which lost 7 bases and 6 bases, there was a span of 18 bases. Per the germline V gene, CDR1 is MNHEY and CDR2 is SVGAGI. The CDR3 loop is CASIRTETSDEKLFF. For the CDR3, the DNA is TGTGCCAGCATTCGGACAGAGACCTCTGATGAAAAACTGTTTTTT.

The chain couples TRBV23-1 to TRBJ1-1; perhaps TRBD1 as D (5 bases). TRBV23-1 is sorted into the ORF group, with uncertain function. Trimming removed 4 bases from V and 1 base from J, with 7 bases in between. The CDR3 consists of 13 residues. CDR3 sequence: CASSPGGNTEAFF. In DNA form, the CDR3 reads TGCGCCAGCAGTCCGGGGGGGAACACTGAAGCTTTCTTT.

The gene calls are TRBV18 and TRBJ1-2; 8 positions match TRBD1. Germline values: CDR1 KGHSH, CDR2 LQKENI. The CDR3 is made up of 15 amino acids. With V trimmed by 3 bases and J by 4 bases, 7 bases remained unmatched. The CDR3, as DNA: TGTGCCAGCTCACCTCTGGACAGGGAGGTCTATGGCTACACCTTC. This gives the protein CASSPLDREVYGYTF.

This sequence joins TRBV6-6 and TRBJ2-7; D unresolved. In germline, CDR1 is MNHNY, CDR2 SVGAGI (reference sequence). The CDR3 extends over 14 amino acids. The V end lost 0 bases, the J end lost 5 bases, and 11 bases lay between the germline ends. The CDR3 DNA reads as TGTGCCAGCAGTTACTCGAGTGCTGCCCACGAGCAGTACTTC. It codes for CASSYSSAAHEQYF.

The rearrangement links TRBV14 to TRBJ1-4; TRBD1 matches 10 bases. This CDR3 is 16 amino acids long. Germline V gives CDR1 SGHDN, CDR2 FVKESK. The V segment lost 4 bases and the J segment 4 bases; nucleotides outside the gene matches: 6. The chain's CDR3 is CASSRQGTGDNEKLFF. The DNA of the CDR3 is TGTGCCAGCAGCCGCCAGGGGACAGGGGATAATGAAAAACTGTTTTTT.

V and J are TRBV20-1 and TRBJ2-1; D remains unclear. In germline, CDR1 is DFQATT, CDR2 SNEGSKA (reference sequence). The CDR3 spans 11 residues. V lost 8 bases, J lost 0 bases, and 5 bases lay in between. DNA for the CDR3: TGCAGTAGGAGCTCCTACAATGAGCAGTTCTTC. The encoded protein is CSRSSYNEQFF.

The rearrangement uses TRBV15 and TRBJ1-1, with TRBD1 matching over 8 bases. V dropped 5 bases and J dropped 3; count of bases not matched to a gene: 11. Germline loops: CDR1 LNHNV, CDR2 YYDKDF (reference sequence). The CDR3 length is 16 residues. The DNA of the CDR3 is TGTGCCACCAGCCCCAGCCGGACAGGGCCAGACACTGAAGCTTTCTTT. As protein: CATSPSRTGPDTEAFF.

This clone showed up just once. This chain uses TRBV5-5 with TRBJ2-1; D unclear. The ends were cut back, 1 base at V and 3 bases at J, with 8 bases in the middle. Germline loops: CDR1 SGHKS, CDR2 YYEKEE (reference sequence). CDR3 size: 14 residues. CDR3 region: CASSLRRDYNEQFF. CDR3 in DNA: TGTGCCAGCAGCTTGAGAAGAGACTACAATGAGCAGTTCTTC.

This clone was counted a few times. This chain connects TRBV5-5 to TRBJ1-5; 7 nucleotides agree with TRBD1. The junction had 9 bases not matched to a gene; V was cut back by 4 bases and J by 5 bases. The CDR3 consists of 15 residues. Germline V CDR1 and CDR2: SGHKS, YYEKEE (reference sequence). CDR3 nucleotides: TGTGCCAGCAGCCTTACTCAGGGGGAATATCAGCCCCAGCATTTT. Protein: CASSLTQGEYQPQHF.

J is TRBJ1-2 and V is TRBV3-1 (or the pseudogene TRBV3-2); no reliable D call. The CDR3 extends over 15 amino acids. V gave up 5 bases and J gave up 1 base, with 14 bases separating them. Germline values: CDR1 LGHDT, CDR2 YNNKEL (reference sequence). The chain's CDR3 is CASSYTNTNNYGYTF. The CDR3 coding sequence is TGTGCCAGCAGCTACACTAATACAAATAACTATGGCTACACCTTC.

The CDR3 nucleotides read TGTGCCAGCAGCCACCTTTTGGGACTCACATACAATGAGCAGTTCTTC. Its protein product is CASSHLLGLTYNEQFF. The chain joins TRBV4-2 to TRBJ2-1; D may be TRBD2 (6 bases). Germline lookup yields CDR1 LGHNA and CDR2 YNFKEQ. V lost 3 bases to trimming and J lost 4 bases, with 16 bases between them. The CDR3 has 16 amino acids.

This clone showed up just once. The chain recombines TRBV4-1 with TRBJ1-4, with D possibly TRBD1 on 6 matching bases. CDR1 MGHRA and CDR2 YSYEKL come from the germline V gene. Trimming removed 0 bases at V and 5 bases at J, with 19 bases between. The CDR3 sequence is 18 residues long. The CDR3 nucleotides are TGCGCCAGCAGCCAAGAGCGGGCCTACAGGGATCCCAATGAAAAACTGTTTTTT. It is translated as CASSQERAYRDPNEKLFF.